This TCR beta chain was recovered during a study of T cells in Graves' hyperthyroidism and ophthalmopathy (dated by TCRdb to between 2019 and 2020). Concerning the study at large: Peripheral blood was sampled at the time of initial diagnosis, prior to any treatment. Once sampling was done, hyperthyroidism patients were given methimazole at a starting dose of 30 mg daily, whereas ophthalmopathy patients were given high-dose intravenous methylprednisolone. Prospective prediction of ophthalmopathy was tested in an independent validation cohort of fewer than 20 hyperthyroidism patients and around 16 patients who later progressed to ophthalmopathy. The paper reports TCR Vbeta CDR3 sequencing of approximately 140 peripheral blood samples: approximately 41 ophthalmopathy, approximately 74 hyperthyroidism and around 17 progressor patients. The study also compared thyroid tissue and blood T-cell repertoires from a handful of Graves' hyperthyroidism patients. To identify TCR V-J signatures that set the groups apart, the researchers used a discovery cohort of 95 to 100 patients, made up of approximately 43 with Graves' ophthalmopathy and 55 to 65 with stable Graves' hyperthyroidism. The approximately 98 discovery patients were randomly divided into training and test sets at a 7:3 ratio. General conclusions and limits of the study: In cross-validation, a model built on a 13 V-J signature told ophthalmopathy apart from stable hyperthyroidism with over 85% sensitivity and about 81% specificity, and in testing the same model reached 80%/75%. In validation, the model predicted progression to ophthalmopathy a median of 6.5 months before onset, with about 67% sensitivity and roughly 79% specificity. Sample size was not statistically predetermined, and blinding of investigators to group allocation was not performed. Most expanded thyroid clonotypes (frequency above 0.001) were also detected in blood, suggesting blood repertoires may reflect thyroid immune responses.

The TCR beta CDR3 regions were amplified from RNA transcripts. For the first round of RT-PCR on the TCR CDR3, the HTBI primer set was used together with the Qiagen OneStep RT-PCR kit. Libraries were constructed in a second round of multiplex PCR, after which size selection and purification were performed. The libraries were sequenced on an Illumina HiSeq2000 using paired-end 100 bp reads. Concerning the study's data processing: Raw data were processed with SOAPnuke, discarding reads with adapters, uncalled bases, mean Phred below 15, or no exact constant-primer or identifier match. High-quality paired reads were merged using COPE v1.2.5, and each unique nucleotide sequence was defined as a clonotype. MiTCR v1.1 was used to align clonotypes to the IMGT TRBV, TRBD and TRBJ reference segments. The analysis included only V-J combinations with a frequency above 0.0001, which together covered roughly 99% of the repertoires. A TCS score was defined as the ratio between F50 (clonal expansion) and ExV (chaos), using BLOSUM62-based TCRdist between CDR3 peptides within each V-J. Welch's t-statistics and random forest reduced around 520 V-J features to 10 to 15, which were used in a naive Bayes classifier (R e1071). Thyroid-blood repertoire similarity was quantified with the Morisita-Horn index. TCRdb reanalyzed the raw reads on its own, using fastp at Q25 for trimming and MiXCR for clone calling, and kept in-frame beta chains. Rows matching on CDR3 protein sequence are summarized as one entry with the most common DNA and genes. Clone size and V and J calls follow TCRdb, not the original study. Within this sample are about 760,000 distinct CDR3 sequences, with 35% of them counted one time only. The leading ten clones occupy around 30% of the sample.

The CDR3 spans 15 residues, from the cysteine through the phenylalanine. The sequence is cut down to CDR3 DNA, 45 bases in frame from base 1. The V and J ends are trimmed by 4 bases and 3 bases, leaving 16 bases between them. The germline V gene encodes CDR1 SGHRS and CDR2 YFSETQ. A patient counted as having stable Graves' hyperthyroidism if no progression to ophthalmopathy occurred over 18 months of follow-up. Hyperthyroidism patients were newly diagnosed, with disease duration under 2 months, and aged 18 to 65 years. The study excluded patients with uncontrolled infections, other autoimmune diseases, pregnancy or lactation. Diagnoses were established on the basis of clinical symptoms, serum thyroxine and TRAb, thyroid ultrasound, and orbital computed tomography. Ficoll-Paque density gradient centrifugation was used to isolate PBMCs from approximately 11 ml of fresh peripheral blood. Trizol reagent was used to extract total RNA, and RNA quality was then checked on an Agilent 2100 Bioanalyzer.

To note about this clonotype: The antigen this receptor binds is unknown. Base-call qualities are not available, and no considerably larger clone is one nucleotide away.

The receptor comes from a woman in her forties with Graves' hyperthyroidism. The receptor chain draws on TRBV5-1 and TRBJ1-1; a confident D gene designation cannot be given. The sample taken for sequencing was blood. The nucleotides are TGCGCCAGCAGCCAAGTTGGCCAGACCTACACTGAAGCTTTCTTT. This translates into CASSQVGQTYTEAFF.